This TCR beta chain derives from a study of T-cell reconstitution after alpha-beta-depleted transplantation in children. Study-level results: T-cell numbers and diversity one year post-transplant derived largely from freshly generated T cells. Roughly two months post-transplant, alpha-beta T cells reportedly originated from several hundred graft clones that had expanded. At day 60, the high TCRbeta diversity found in some patients originated from recipient T cells and thymic progenitors that had survived.

TCRbeta library preparation incorporated unique molecular identifiers. TCRdb analysed the PCR reads with MiXCR anew, one entry per CDR3 protein. In the table there are about 250,000 distinct CDR3 sequences, roughly a quarter of which are singletons. A few counts support this clonotype. Its cognate antigen is unknown. The CDR3 contains 12 residues. Trimming cost V 4 bases and J 8 bases, with 9 bases left between them. The TCR sequence derives from a female patient between 2 and 15 years old who had a stem cell transplant for congenital amegakaryocytic thrombocytopenia, so the T cells may come from the graft donor. The sample consisted of PBMCs, mostly from graft donor cells, taken 360 days after TCRalphabeta/CD19-depleted stem cell transplant. The chain has TRBV12-3 or TRBV12-4 and TRBJ2-1; D remains unclear. The CDR3 is CASSYTTDEQFF. Written as DNA, the CDR3 is TGTGCCAGCAGTTATACGACCGATGAGCAGTTCTTC.